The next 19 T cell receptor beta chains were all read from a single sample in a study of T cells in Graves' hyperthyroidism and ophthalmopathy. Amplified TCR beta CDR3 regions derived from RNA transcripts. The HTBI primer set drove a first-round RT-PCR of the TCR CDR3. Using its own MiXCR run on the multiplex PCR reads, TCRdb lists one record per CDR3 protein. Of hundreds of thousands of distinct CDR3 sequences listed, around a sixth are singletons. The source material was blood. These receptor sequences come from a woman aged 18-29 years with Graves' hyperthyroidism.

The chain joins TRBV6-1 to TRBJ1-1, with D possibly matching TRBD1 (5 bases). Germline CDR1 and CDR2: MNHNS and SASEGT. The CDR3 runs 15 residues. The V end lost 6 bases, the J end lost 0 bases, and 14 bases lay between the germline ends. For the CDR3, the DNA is TGTGCCAGCAGGTTTTGGGGCGGGGTGAACACTGAAGCTTTCTTT. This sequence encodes CASRFWGGVNTEAFF.

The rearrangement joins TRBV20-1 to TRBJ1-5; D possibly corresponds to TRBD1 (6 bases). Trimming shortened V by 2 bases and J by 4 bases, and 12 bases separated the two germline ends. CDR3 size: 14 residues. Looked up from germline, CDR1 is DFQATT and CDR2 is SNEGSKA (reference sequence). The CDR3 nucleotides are TGCAGTGCTAGACGGAGAGGGGGGAATCAGCCCCAGCATTTT. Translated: CSARRRGGNQPQHF.

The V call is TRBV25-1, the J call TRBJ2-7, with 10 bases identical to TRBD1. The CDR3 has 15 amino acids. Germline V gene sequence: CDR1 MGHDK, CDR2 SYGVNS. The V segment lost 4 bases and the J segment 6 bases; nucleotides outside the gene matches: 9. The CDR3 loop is CASSGQGASALEQYF. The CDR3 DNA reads TGTGCCAGCAGTGGACAGGGGGCGTCGGCTCTCGAGCAGTACTTC.

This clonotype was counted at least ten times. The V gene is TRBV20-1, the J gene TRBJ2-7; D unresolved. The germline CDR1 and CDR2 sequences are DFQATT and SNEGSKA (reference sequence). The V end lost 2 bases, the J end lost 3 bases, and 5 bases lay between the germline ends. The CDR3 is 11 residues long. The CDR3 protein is CSARLVYEQYF. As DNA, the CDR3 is TGCAGTGCTAGATTGGTCTACGAGCAGTACTTC.

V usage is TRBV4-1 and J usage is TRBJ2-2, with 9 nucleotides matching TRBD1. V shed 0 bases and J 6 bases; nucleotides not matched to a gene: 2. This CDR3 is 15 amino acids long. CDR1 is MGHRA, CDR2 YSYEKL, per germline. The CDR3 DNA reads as TGCGCCAGCAGCCAAGATTGGACAGGGGCCGGGGAGCTGTTTTTT. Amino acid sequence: CASSQDWTGAGELFF.

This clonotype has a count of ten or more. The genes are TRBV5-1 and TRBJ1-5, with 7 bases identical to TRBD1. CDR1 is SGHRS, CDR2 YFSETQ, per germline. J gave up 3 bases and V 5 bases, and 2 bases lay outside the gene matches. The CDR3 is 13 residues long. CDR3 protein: CASSGQDNQPQHF. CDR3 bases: TGCGCCAGCAGTGGACAGGACAATCAGCCCCAGCATTTT.

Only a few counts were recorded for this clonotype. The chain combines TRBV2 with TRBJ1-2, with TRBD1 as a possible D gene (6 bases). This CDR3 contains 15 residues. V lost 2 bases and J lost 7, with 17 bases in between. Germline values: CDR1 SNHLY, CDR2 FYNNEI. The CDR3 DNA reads TGTGCCAGCAGTGAACGGTCAGGGGCCGGCGGTGGCTACACCTTC. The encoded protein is CASSERSGAGGGYTF.

This CDR3 reads CASSLSDRSRAEELFF. CDR3 in DNA: TGTGCCAGCAGTTTATCCGACAGGTCTAGAGCCGAGGAGCTGTTTTTT. V gene TRBV28 combines with J gene TRBJ2-2; TRBD1 is a possible D gene (6 bases). Germline V gives CDR1 MDHEN, CDR2 SYDVKM. V was cut by 1 base and J by 10 bases, with 19 bases left in between. The CDR3 has 16 amino acids.

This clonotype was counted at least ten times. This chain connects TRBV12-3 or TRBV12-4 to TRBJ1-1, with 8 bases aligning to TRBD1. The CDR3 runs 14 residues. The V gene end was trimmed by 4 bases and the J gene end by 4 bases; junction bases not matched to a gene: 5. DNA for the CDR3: TGTGCCAGCAGTTCAACAGGGGGAGTCACTGAAGCTTTCTTT. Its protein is CASSSTGGVTEAFF.

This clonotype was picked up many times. The CDR3 loop is CASSPYRDEQFF. The CDR3 DNA sequence: TGTGCCAGCTCACCATACAGGGATGAGCAGTTCTTC. The chain joins TRBV18 to TRBJ2-1, with a tentative D call TRBD1 (6 bases). This CDR3 spans 12 amino acids. The ends were cut back, 2 bases at V and 8 bases at J, with 7 bases in the middle. The germline CDR1 and CDR2 sequences are KGHSH and LQKENI.

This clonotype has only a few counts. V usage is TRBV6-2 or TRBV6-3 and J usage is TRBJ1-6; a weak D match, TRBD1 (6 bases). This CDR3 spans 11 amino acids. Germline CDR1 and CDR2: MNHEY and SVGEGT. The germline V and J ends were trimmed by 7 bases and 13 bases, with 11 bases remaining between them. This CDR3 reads CASTAGQPLHF. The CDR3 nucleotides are TGTGCCAGCACTGCCGGACAGCCCCTCCACTTT.

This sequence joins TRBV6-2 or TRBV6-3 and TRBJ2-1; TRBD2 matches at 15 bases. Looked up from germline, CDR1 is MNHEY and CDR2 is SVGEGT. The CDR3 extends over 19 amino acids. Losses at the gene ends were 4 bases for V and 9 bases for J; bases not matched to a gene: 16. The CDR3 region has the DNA TGTGCCAGCAGTTCACCTGGGACTAGCGGGAGGCGAGGATTCGGTGAGCAGTTCTTC. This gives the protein CASSSPGTSGRRGFGEQFF.

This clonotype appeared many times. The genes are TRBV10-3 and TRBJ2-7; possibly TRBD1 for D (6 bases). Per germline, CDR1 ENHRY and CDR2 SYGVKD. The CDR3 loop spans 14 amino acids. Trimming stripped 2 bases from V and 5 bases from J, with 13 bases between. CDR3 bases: TGTGCCATCAGTGAGAGGGACAACGCCGACGAGCAGTACTTC. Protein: CAISERDNADEQYF.

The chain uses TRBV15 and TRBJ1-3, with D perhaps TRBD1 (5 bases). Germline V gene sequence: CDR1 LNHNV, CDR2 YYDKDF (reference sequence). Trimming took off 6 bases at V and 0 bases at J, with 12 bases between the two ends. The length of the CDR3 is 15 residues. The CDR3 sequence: CATSSQGRSGNTIYF. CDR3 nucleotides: TGTGCCACCAGTTCTCAGGGCCGCTCTGGAAACACCATATATTTT. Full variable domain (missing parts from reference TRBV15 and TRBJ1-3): DAMVIQNPRYQVTQFGKPVTLSCSQTLNHNVMYWYQQKSSQAPKLLFHYYDKDFNNEADTPDNFQSRRPNTSFCFLDIRSPGLGDTAMYLCATSSQGRSGNTIYFGEGSWLTVV.

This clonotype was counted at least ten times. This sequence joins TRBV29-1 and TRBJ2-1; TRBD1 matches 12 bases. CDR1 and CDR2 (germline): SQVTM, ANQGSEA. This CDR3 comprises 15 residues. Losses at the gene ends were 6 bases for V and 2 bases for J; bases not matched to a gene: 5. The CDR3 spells CSVGTGGAAYNEQFF. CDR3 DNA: TGCAGCGTGGGGACAGGGGGCGCCGCCTACAATGAGCAGTTCTTC.

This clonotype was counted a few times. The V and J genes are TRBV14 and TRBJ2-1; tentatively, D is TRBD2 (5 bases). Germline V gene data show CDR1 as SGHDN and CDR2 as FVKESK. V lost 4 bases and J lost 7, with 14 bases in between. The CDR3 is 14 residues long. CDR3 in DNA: TGTGCCAGCAGCCCGGGGATAAGCGAAAATGAGCAGTTCTTC. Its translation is CASSPGISENEQFF. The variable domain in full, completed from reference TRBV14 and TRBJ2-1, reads EAGVTQFPSHSVIEKGQTVTLRCDPISGHDNLYWYRRVMGKEIKFLLHFVKESKQDESGMPNNRFLAERTGGTYSTLKVQPAELEDSGVYFCASSPGISENEQFFGPGTRLTVL.

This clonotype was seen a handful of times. The CDR3 loop is CASLEFPKNTGELFF. CDR3 nucleotides: TGTGCCAGCCTTGAATTCCCCAAGAACACCGGGGAGCTGTTTTTT. The V gene is TRBV6-1, the J gene TRBJ2-2; D is unclear. CDR3 length: 15 residues. With 8 bases removed from V and 1 base from J, the gap between germline ends came to 14 bases. Per germline, CDR1 MNHNS and CDR2 SASEGT.

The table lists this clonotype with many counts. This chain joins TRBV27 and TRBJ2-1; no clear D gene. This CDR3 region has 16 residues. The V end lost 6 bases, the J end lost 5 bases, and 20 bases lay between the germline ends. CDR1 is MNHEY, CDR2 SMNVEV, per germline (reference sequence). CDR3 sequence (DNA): TGTGCCAGCAGCCCACCTTCGGCCGTGGGAAACAATGAGCAGTTCTTC. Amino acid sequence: CASSPPSAVGNNEQFF.

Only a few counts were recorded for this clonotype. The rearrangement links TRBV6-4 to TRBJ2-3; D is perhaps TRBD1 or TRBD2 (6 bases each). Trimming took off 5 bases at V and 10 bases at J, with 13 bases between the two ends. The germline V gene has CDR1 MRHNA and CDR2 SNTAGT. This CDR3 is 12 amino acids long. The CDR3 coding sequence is TGTGCCAGCAGTCGACAAGGGGGGCCGCAGTATTTT. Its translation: CASSRQGGPQYF.